This passage covers 3 T cell receptor beta chains from one sample sequenced in a study of T cell repertoires in ileal Crohn's disease. The assay was immunoSEQ multiplex PCR, and TCRdb's table has in-frame clones only and misses some. The data contain roughly 13,000 clones, nearly 85% of them seen just once; the ten biggest clones take up about 6.1%. The material sequenced was ileal tissue. Source of these receptors: an adult with Crohn's disease.

The chain recombines TRBV7-8 with TRBJ2-5; no clear D gene. V shed 5 bases and J shed 8 bases, with 21 bases lying between them. The CDR3 totals 15 residues. The V gene's germline CDR1 is SGHVS and CDR2 FQNEAQ. CDR3 sequence: CASSPPQEYVGTQYF. For the CDR3, the DNA is TGTGCCAGCAGCCCACCCCAGGAATATGTTGGCACCCAGTACTTC.

This chain connects TRBV5-1 to TRBJ2-7; 10 bases are shared with TRBD1. Germline values: CDR1 SGHRS, CDR2 YFSETQ. Losses at the gene ends were 0 bases for V and 6 bases for J; bases not matched to a gene: 6. The CDR3 is made up of 15 amino acids. This CDR3 is CASSLVGTGAGEQYF. In DNA, the CDR3 is TGCGCCAGCAGCTTGGTGGGGACAGGGGCTGGCGAGCAGTACTTC.

This rearrangement joins TRBV25-1 to TRBJ1-1; 8 nucleotides line up with TRBD1. The germline V gene has CDR1 MGHDK and CDR2 SYGVNS. The CDR3 length is 15 residues. Germline trimming cut 6 bases from V and 1 base from J; bases unmatched to any gene: 7. Here the CDR3 DNA reads TGTGCCAGCAGCAGACAGGGGACAACGAACACTGAAGCTTTCTTT. Protein sequence: CASSRQGTTNTEAFF.